These 19 T cell receptor beta chains came from one sample sequenced in a study of T cell repertoires in aging, cancer and after chemotherapy. A mixed TRB-A/B primer pool amplified rearranged TRB by multiplex touch-down PCR. TCRdb reprocessed the multiplex PCR reads with MiXCR, giving one entry per CDR3 protein. The sample holds about 2,700 distinct CDR3 sequences, approximately 23% seen once. Amplification of TCR beta used genomic DNA extracted from peripheral blood. The sequenced sample was blood. The receptors shown here come from a human donor with a solid tumor.

The chain combines TRBV11-2 with TRBJ2-2; weak D call: TRBD1 (5 bases). CDR1 SGHAT and CDR2 FQNNGV come from the germline V gene. The germline V and J ends were trimmed by 1 base and 0 bases, with 24 bases remaining between them. This CDR3 has 21 amino acids. CDR3 in amino acids: CASSLGSILQGRNPNTGELFF. The CDR3 DNA sequence: TGTGCCAGCAGCTTAGGGTCTATACTGCAGGGAAGGAATCCGAACACCGGGGAGCTGTTTTTT. Full variable domain (missing parts from reference TRBV11-2 and TRBJ2-2): EAGVAQSPRYKIIEKRQSVAFWCNPISGHATLYWYQQILGQGPKLLIQFQNNGVVDDSQLPKDRFSAERLKGVDSTLKIQPAKLEDSAVYLCASSLGSILQGRNPNTGELFFGEGSRLTVL.

This clonotype is labeled large (0.1 to 1%). The chain uses TRBV19 and TRBJ2-1, with D hard to call. The CDR3 extends over 11 amino acids. Between the trimmed V and J ends, which lost 3 bases and 5 bases, there was a span of 2 bases. Per the germline V gene, CDR1 is LNHDA and CDR2 is SQIVND (reference sequence). In DNA form, the CDR3 reads TGTGCCAGTAGTATTAACAATGAGCAGTTCTTC. Protein sequence: CASSINNEQFF.

The rearrangement joins TRBV5-1 to TRBJ1-2; no reliable D call. With 0 bases removed from V and 10 bases from J, the gap between germline ends came to 13 bases. CDR1 SGHRS and CDR2 YFSETQ come from the germline V gene. The length of the CDR3 is 13 residues. Written as DNA, the CDR3 is TGCGCCAGCAGCTTGGTGGCAGGCACTCTCTACACCTTC. This encodes CASSLVAGTLYTF.

A word on this clonotype: A much larger clone differs from this one at a single base, so this may be a read error. The chain recombines TRBV7-6 with TRBJ2-7; D remains ambiguous. This CDR3 contains 14 residues. The V gene's germline CDR1 is SGHVS and CDR2 FNYEAQ. The V end was cut by 5 bases, the J end by 5 bases, with 16 bases between. The CDR3 sequence: CASSKGRVVDEQYF. The CDR3 region has the DNA TGTGCCAGCAGCAAAGGTAGGGTAGTGGACGAGCAGTACTTC.

By sample fraction, this clonotype is medium-sized. The chain recombines TRBV27 with TRBJ1-1, with D possibly being TRBD1 (5 bases). The CDR3 contains 15 residues. Between the trimmed V and J ends, which lost 5 bases and 3 bases, there was a span of 16 bases. CDR1 and CDR2 (germline): MNHEY, SMNVEV (reference sequence). The CDR3 is CASSRVMGLYTEAFF. DNA of the CDR3: TGTGCCAGCAGTCGCGTTATGGGACTGTACACTGAAGCTTTCTTT.

The rearrangement links TRBV29-1 to TRBJ2-1, with 9 nucleotides matching TRBD2. Germline trimming cut 7 bases from V and 2 bases from J; bases unmatched to any gene: 12. The CDR3 is made up of 16 amino acids. Germline CDR1 reads SQVTM; CDR2 reads ANQGSEA. CDR3 DNA: TGCAGCGCCGAGGTGTGGCTAGCGGGACCCTACAATGAGCAGTTCTTC. Translated, it gives CSAEVWLAGPYNEQFF.

By its share, this clonotype is large (0.1 to 1%). V is TRBV19 and J is TRBJ2-5; 11 bases are a match to TRBD2. The CDR3 extends over 13 amino acids. The J segment lost 5 bases and the V segment lost 10 bases, leaving 6 bases of the junction unmatched. Germline-derived CDR1 and CDR2 are LNHDA and SQIVND (reference sequence). The CDR3 loop is CAIGLAGSETQYF. DNA of the CDR3: TGTGCCATTGGACTAGCGGGCAGTGAGACCCAGTACTTC. The full variable domain, its missing parts supplied by reference TRBV19 and TRBJ2-5, is DGGITQSPKYLFRKEGQNVTLSCEQNLNHDAMYWYRQDPGQGLRLIYYSQIVNDFQKGDIAEGYSVSREKKESFPLTVTSAQKNPTAFYLCAIGLAGSETQYFGPGTRLLVL.

This chain uses TRBV5-5 with TRBJ2-1, with TRBD2 matching over 15 bases. J lost 6 bases, V lost 4 bases, and 2 bases had no gene match. Germline lookup yields CDR1 SGHKS and CDR2 YYEKEE (reference sequence). The CDR3 runs to 15 residues. This chain's CDR3 is CASSRTSGRVNEQFF. CDR3 DNA: TGTGCCAGCAGCCGGACTAGCGGGAGGGTCAATGAGCAGTTCTTC.

The V call is TRBV6-2 or TRBV6-3, the J call TRBJ1-3; D not certain. The CDR3 totals 15 residues. Per the germline V gene, CDR1 is MNHEY and CDR2 is SVGEGT. Trimming pared 4 bases from V and 5 bases from J, leaving 15 bases between. CDR3 sequence (DNA): TGTGCCAGCAGTTCCGGCGAGGCCGGGAGAAACACCATATATTTT. This encodes CASSSGEAGRNTIYF.

By sample fraction, this clonotype is large (0.1 to 1%). The J gene is TRBJ2-5, the V gene TRBV19; no firm D call. This CDR3 spans 13 amino acids. Germline loops: CDR1 LNHDA, CDR2 SQIVND (reference sequence). The V end lost 6 bases, the J end lost 5 bases, and 13 bases lay between the germline ends. The CDR3 reads CASSPRAAETQYF. For the CDR3, the DNA is TGTGCCAGTAGCCCAAGGGCTGCGGAGACCCAGTACTTC.

This clonotype is termed medium-sized. The chain combines TRBV12-3 or TRBV12-4 with TRBJ2-3; the D gene is possibly TRBD2 (7 bases). CDR3 size: 15 residues. Trimming took 5 bases from V and 2 from J, leaving 14 bases between them. The CDR3 spells CASSTGTTYTDTQYF. The CDR3 DNA sequence: TGTGCCAGCAGTACAGGGACTACCTACACAGATACGCAGTATTTT.

As regards this clonotype: The junction shows a germline mismatch at one end, possibly a read error. The CDR3 nucleotides are TGCGCGAGCAAGGGGACAGGGGCCTATGGCTACACCTTC. Translated, it gives CASKGTGAYGYTF. This sequence joins TRBV5-1 and TRBJ1-2; 10 bases are shared with TRBD1. The germline V gene has CDR1 SGHRS and CDR2 YFSETQ. The CDR3 has 13 amino acids.

By sample share, this clonotype is medium-sized (0.01 to 0.1%). The rearrangement joins TRBV19 to TRBJ1-1; 8 bases match TRBD1. J was trimmed by 10 bases and V by 3 bases; bases with no gene match: 7. The length of the CDR3 is 13 residues. Germline V gives CDR1 LNHDA, CDR2 SQIVND (reference sequence). The CDR3 DNA reads as TGTGCCAGTAGTATGGACGTTGGACAGGGAGCTTTCTTT. Residues: CASSMDVGQGAFF.

This clonotype is judged medium-sized. The V and J genes are TRBV6-6 and TRBJ1-2, with unresolved D. The CDR3 sequence is 15 residues long. V was cut by 2 bases and J by 2 bases, with 12 bases left in between. The germline CDR1 and CDR2 sequences are MNHNY and SVGAGI (reference sequence). The CDR3 DNA sequence: TGTGCCAGCAGTTACGGGTTCACATTCAACTATGGCTACACCTTC. The encoded protein is CASSYGFTFNYGYTF.

This clonotype occurred a few times. V is TRBV10-3 and J is TRBJ1-5; no clear D. This CDR3 is built from 16 residues. With 5 bases removed from V and 4 bases from J, the gap between germline ends came to 18 bases. CDR1 is ENHRY and CDR2 is SYGVKD in the germline V gene. The CDR3 loop is CAISRLQVRENQPQHF. The CDR3 nucleotides read TGTGCCATCAGTCGACTCCAGGTACGAGAAAATCAGCCCCAGCATTTT.

This clonotype is medium-sized by share. This rearrangement joins TRBV6-6 to TRBJ2-3; D not resolved. The CDR3 consists of 11 residues. Trimming shortened V by 5 bases and J by 4 bases, and 4 bases separated the two germline ends. CDR1 and CDR2 (germline): MNHNY, SVGAGI (reference sequence). The chain's CDR3 is CASSTADTQYF. For the CDR3, the DNA is TGTGCCAGCAGTACGGCAGATACGCAGTATTTT.

Notes on this clonotype: A much larger clone sits a single nucleotide away, making a read error possible. The chain couples TRBV27 to TRBJ2-3; 7 positions agree with TRBD2. Looked up from germline, CDR1 is MNHEY and CDR2 is SMNVEV (reference sequence). The CDR3 runs 15 residues. Trimming at V came to 5 bases and at J to 9 bases, leaving 14 bases not matched to a gene. In nucleotides, the CDR3 is TGTGCCAGCAGTGTCACGGCTACTAGCGAGGCGACGCAGTATTTT. It is translated as CASSVTATSEATQYF.

In its sample, this clonotype ranks as medium-sized (0.01 to 0.1%). The chain couples TRBV6-5 to TRBJ1-3, with a possible D match to TRBD1 (5 bases). The CDR3 extends over 15 amino acids. CDR1 and CDR2 (germline): MNHEY, SVGAGI. V lost 0 bases and J lost 3, with 9 bases in between. The CDR3 reads CASSYSRQGGNTIYF. In nucleotides, the CDR3 is TGTGCCAGCAGTTACTCGAGGCAGGGTGGAAACACCATATATTTT.

Points on this clonotype: The limits of the CDR3 on the DNA are not certain, so only TCRdb's listed CDR3 is given. The chain couples TRBV30 to TRBJ1-5; the table calls TRBD1, which could not be checked here. In germline, CDR1 is GTSNPN, CDR2 SVGIG (reference sequence). The CDR3 is made up of 20 amino acids, end residues included. The CDR3 is CAWGYRDRDYEQYFGPATDF.